This T cell receptor (beta chain) comes out of a study of T cell repertoires in cytomegalovirus infection. J gave up 2 bases and V 3 bases, and 7 bases lay outside the gene matches. This CDR3 has 17 amino acids. CDR1 LGHNA and CDR2 YNFKEQ come from the germline V gene. MiXCR, applied by TCRdb to the reads, yields one record per CDR3 protein. Here the sample spans approximately 590,000 distinct CDR3 sequences, 35% to 50% being singletons. About this clonotype itself: The antigen remains unidentified.

The J gene is TRBJ2-1, the V gene TRBV4-2; 10 bases align to TRBD2. Material: cultured PBMCs, obtained from culture after CMV antigen stimulation. The receptor comes from a human donor in good health (CMV status not recorded). Some clones in this sample may be carry-over from other donors' samples. This chain's CDR3 is CASSQVLSGGTYNEQFF. The CDR3 nucleotides are TGTGCCAGCAGCCAGGTACTTAGCGGGGGGACCTACAATGAGCAGTTCTTC.